The T cell receptor (beta chain) under discussion was sequenced for a study of regulatory T cells in long-lasting Graves disease (dated by TCRdb to about 2021). Regarding the study in general: In the newly diagnosed Graves' disease group, patients had been taking antithyroid drugs for less than 3 months. Peripheral blood TCR sequencing and RNA sequencing compared persistent Graves' disease patients with newly diagnosed Graves' disease patients. The study took place in China and was registered as a clinical trial. A total of roughly 35 samples underwent TCR sequencing: some 13 from persistent and approximately 20 from newly diagnosed Graves' disease patients. Results the study describes overall, beyond this receptor: The study examined only peripheral blood because the primary lesion, thyroid tissue, could not be accessed. Only the TCR beta chain was sequenced and analyzed. Patients with persistent disease shared more public clonotypes (around 2,700) than newly diagnosed patients did (approximately 1,000). Persistent Graves' disease patients showed lower TCR Shannon entropy and fewer highly expanded clones than newly diagnosed patients, suggesting clonal expansion. The small sample size was acknowledged by the authors as a limitation that may reduce accuracy.

Libraries were made using multiplex PCR. Sequencer: Illumina HiSeq 4000. To build TCR beta libraries, CDR3 regions were amplified by Arm-PCR using iRepertoire HTBI primers. Before sequencing, the PCR products underwent gel purification. Under the source paper's analysis protocol: A total of fewer than 80 TRBV and approximately 15 TRBJ segments were identified across samples and were used for gene usage analysis of CDR3 amino acid clonotypes. Filtered high-quality paired reads were merged into contigs using COPE and FqMerger. BLAST was used to align contigs to the IMGT TRBV, TRBD and TRBJ reference genes, and CDR3 was defined following IMGT. Any clonotype with a frequency above 0.1% was classified as a highly expanded clone. Shannon entropy was used to measure repertoire diversity, and the Gini coefficient was used to measure V-J evenness. Clonotypes shared by more than one individual were considered public. The public reads were run again by TCRdb, first through fastp at Q25 and then through MiXCR, and only productive beta chains were kept. Rows merge per CDR3 protein into single entries with the most common DNA and genes. TCRdb's processing, not the authors' own work, is the source of the V and J calls. The sample contains roughly 500,000 distinct CDR3 sequences, approximately 15% of them found a single time. The ten largest clones represent about a sixth of the sample.

As regards this clonotype: Its antigen remains unidentified. Base quality data are lacking; no much larger clone is found one base away.

The intended sense of this specimen's time point label: newly diagnosed GD, antithyroid drugs for less than 3 months. For both TCR sequencing and RNA sequencing, RNA was extracted from PBMCs using TRIzol. The diagnosis of Graves' disease was made according to American Thyroid Association guidelines. Patients for the study were recruited at an endocrinology department in Xi'an, China. Each patient gave 7.5 to 10 milliliters of peripheral blood, collected in an EDTA anticoagulant tube. Ficoll Paque Plus density gradient separation was used to isolate PBMCs, and no further T cell sorting was performed. An Agilent 2100 Bioanalyzer and agarose gel were used to check RNA quality, while a NanoDrop 2000 measured RNA concentration. In addition, the sample was reused for a study of T cells in Graves' hyperthyroidism and ophthalmopathy. The second investigation adds: A patient counted as having stable Graves' hyperthyroidism if no progression to ophthalmopathy occurred over 18 months of follow-up. Hyperthyroidism patients were aged 18 to 65 years and newly diagnosed, with disease duration of less than 2 months. The study excluded patients with uncontrolled infections, other autoimmune diseases, pregnancy or lactation. Clinical symptoms, serum thyroxine and TRAb, thyroid ultrasound, and orbital computed tomography formed the basis for the diagnoses. The first round of RT-PCR for the TCR CDR3 was performed with the HTBI primer set and the Qiagen OneStep RT-PCR kit. Blood samples also contained most of the expanded thyroid clonotypes (frequency above 0.001), which suggests that blood repertoires may reflect thyroid immune responses. In cross-validation, a model built on a 13 V-J signature told ophthalmopathy apart from stable hyperthyroidism with under 90% sensitivity and about 81% specificity, and in testing the same model reached 80%/75%. During validation, the model predicted progression to ophthalmopathy a median of approximately 6.5 months ahead of onset, with around 71% sensitivity and more than 72% specificity. A discovery cohort of about a hundred patients, 43 with Graves' ophthalmopathy and about 60 with stable Graves' hyperthyroidism, was used to find distinguishing TCR V-J signatures. Prospective prediction of ophthalmopathy was tested in an independent validation cohort of fewer than 20 hyperthyroidism patients and around 16 patients who later progressed to ophthalmopathy. The roughly 100 discovery patients were randomly divided into training and test sets at a 7:3 ratio. The study also compared thyroid tissue and blood T-cell repertoires from roughly six Graves' hyperthyroidism patients. Once sampling was done, hyperthyroidism patients were given methimazole at a starting dose of 30 mg daily, whereas ophthalmopathy patients were given high-dose intravenous methylprednisolone. Libraries were constructed in a second round of multiplex PCR, after which size selection and purification were performed. Paired-end sequencing of the libraries was performed with 100 bp reads on an Illumina HiSeq2000. SOAPnuke was used to process the raw data, with reads discarded if the reads contained adapters or uncalled bases, had a mean Phred below 15, or lacked an exact constant-primer or identifier match. COPE v1.2.5 was used to merge high-quality paired reads, and clonotypes were defined as unique nucleotide sequences. MiTCR v1.1 was used to align the clonotypes against IMGT TRBV, TRBD and TRBJ reference segments. The analysis was restricted to V-J combinations with a frequency above 0.0001, which together covered 99% to 99.2% of the repertoires. The TCS score was defined as F50 (clonal expansion) divided by E x V (chaos), with BLOSUM62-based TCRdist calculated between CDR3 peptides within each V-J. Welch's t-statistics and random forest reduced roughly 530 V-J features to under 15, which were used in a naive Bayes classifier (R e1071). Sample size was not statistically predetermined, and blinding of investigators to group allocation was not performed. The paper describes TCR Vbeta CDR3 sequencing of 120 to 150 peripheral blood samples, made up of about 40 ophthalmopathy patients, 70 to 75 hyperthyroidism patients and 17 progressor patients.

The sample here was peripheral blood mononuclear cells (PBMCs), taken at new diagnosis, from a patient treated with antithyroid drugs. The receptor was derived from a woman aged 45-65 years with Graves disease. Donor details come from another sample of the same person, matched by shared clones.

The nucleotides read TGTGCCAGCAGCGTAGATTCGCCGAAGAGCTCTGGAAACACCATATATTTT. The resulting protein is CASSVDSPKSSGNTIYF. The chain couples TRBV9 to TRBJ1-3, with no reliable assignment of the D segment. In the germline V gene, CDR1 corresponds to SGDLS and CDR2 to YYNGEE. The V and J ends are trimmed by 0 bases and 0 bases, leaving 13 bases between them. From its cysteine to its phenylalanine, the CDR3 spans 17 amino acids. The CDR3 DNA has 51 bases and is translated from base 1. With the portions outside the CDR3 filled from the reference TRBV9 and TRBJ1-3 genes, the complete variable region becomes DSGVTQTPKHLITATGQRVTLRCSPRSGDLSVYWYQQSLDQGLQFLIQYYNGEERAKGNILERFSAQQFPDLHSELNLSSLELGDSALYFCASSVDSPKSSGNTIYFGEGSWLTVV.